The 19 T cell receptor beta chains listed next were all sequenced from one sample in a study of blood T cells in healthy people across ages. Next came a second PCR, run for roughly 6 to 11 cycles, which used a sample-barcoded 5' primer along with a J-beta primer mix. One entry per CDR3 protein, called by TCRdb with MiXCR from the 5' RACE reads. This sample yields 1.5 million to 2 million distinct CDR3 sequences, of which about 50% are seen a single time; 2.1% belongs to the top ten. Material for sequencing was blood. All receptors derive from a woman in her 40s in good health.

This chain connects TRBV20-1 to TRBJ2-4; 7 nucleotides agree with TRBD1. CDR1 DFQATT and CDR2 SNEGSKA come from the germline V gene (reference sequence). The CDR3 sequence is 13 residues long. Germline trimming cut 4 bases from V and 4 bases from J; bases unmatched to any gene: 4. CDR3: CSANPGQKNIQYF. CDR3 DNA: TGCAGTGCTAACCCGGGACAGAAAAACATTCAGTACTTC.

As concerns this clonotype: Germline and junction disagree at one end, which may indicate a read error. CDR3 protein: CASTQNKRGLQGTQYF. CDR3 DNA: TGTGCCAGCACGCAAAATAAGCGGGGGCTTCAAGGGACCCAGTACTTC. The rearrangement links TRBV7-2 to TRBJ2-5; 8 bases agree with TRBD2. CDR1 is SGHTA and CDR2 is FQGNSA in the germline V gene. CDR3 length equals 16 residues.

This clonotype was picked up a small number of times. The V and J genes are TRBV20-1 and TRBJ2-1; 9 bases align to TRBD2. The CDR3 extends over 15 amino acids. Germline V gene lookup returns CDR1 DFQATT and CDR2 SNEGSKA (reference sequence). The V and J ends lost 5 bases and 7 bases, in that order; junction bases with no gene match: 12. The CDR3 sequence is CSASPGSGGLNEQFF. CDR3 coding DNA: TGCAGTGCTTCCCCGGGGAGCGGGGGGTTAAATGAGCAGTTCTTC.

The chain employs TRBV12-3 or TRBV12-4 and TRBJ2-3; D gene ambiguous. The CDR3 extends over 17 amino acids. Between the trimmed V and J ends, which lost 8 bases and 0 bases, there was a span of 21 bases. The CDR3, as DNA: TGTGCCAGCGAGAGTGGCCGAACCAAAATTAGCACAGATACGCAGTATTTT. Translation gives CASESGRTKISTDTQYF.

CDR3 sequence reads: CASSGQRGGDTQYF. Written as DNA, the CDR3 is TGTGCCAGCAGTGGTCAGCGGGGGGGCGATACGCAGTATTTT. The chain joins TRBV2 to TRBJ2-3, with TRBD2 matching over 10 bases. The V gene end was trimmed by 4 bases and the J gene end by 6 bases; junction bases not matched to a gene: 4. The germline CDR1 and CDR2 sequences are SNHLY and FYNNEI. The CDR3 has 14 residues.

The chain uses TRBV4-3 and TRBJ2-5; 9 nucleotides line up with TRBD2. The DNA end is more similar to TRBJ2-7, so the J call may be wrong. The germline gives CDR1 LGHNA, CDR2 YSLEER. The CDR3 has 17 amino acids. The CDR3 DNA sequence: TGCGCCAGCAGCCAAGATAGGGGTGGAGCGGGGGGCTACGAGCAGTACTTC. Amino acids: CASSQDRGGAGGYEQYF.

The sample holds one count of this clonotype. The CDR3 nucleotides are TGTGCCAGCAGTTACACCGCGGGACTTGCCACAGATACGCAGTATTTT. Translating it yields CASSYTAGLATDTQYF. This rearrangement joins TRBV6-6 to TRBJ2-3; TRBD2 might be the D (6 bases). This CDR3 has 16 residues. Trimming took 2 bases from V and 2 from J, leaving 14 bases between them. Germline loops: CDR1 MNHNY, CDR2 SVGAGI (reference sequence).

The chain carries TRBV20-1 and TRBJ1-4, with D unclear. The germline V gene has CDR1 DFQATT and CDR2 SNEGSKA (reference sequence). Trimming cost V 6 bases and J 1 base, with 21 bases left between them. The CDR3 spans 17 residues. CDR3: CSARTAFGGRTNEKLFF. DNA for the CDR3: TGCAGTGCCAGGACTGCCTTTGGAGGCCGAACTAATGAAAAACTGTTTTTT.

The V and J genes are TRBV6-5 and TRBJ1-4; 7 bases line up with TRBD1. V shed 7 bases and J 6 bases; nucleotides not matched to a gene: 11. Germline CDR1 is MNHEY and CDR2 is SVGAGI. CDR3 length equals 15 residues. In DNA form, the CDR3 reads TGTGCCAGCATGGACCAGGGGGGAGGAGATGAAAAACTGTTTTTT. This sequence encodes CASMDQGGGDEKLFF.

The chain is built from TRBV7-2 and TRBJ2-5; 9 positions agree with TRBD2. With 0 bases clipped from V and 5 bases from J, the junction kept 10 bases outside the gene matches. CDR3 size: 17 residues. Germline V CDR1 and CDR2: SGHTA, FQGNSA. CDR3 in amino acids: CASSLAVVLAGTETQYF. The CDR3 DNA reads TGTGCCAGCAGCTTAGCGGTTGTTCTAGCGGGGACGGAGACCCAGTACTTC.

This chain links TRBV7-9 with TRBJ2-3, with TRBD1 matching over 8 bases. The V segment lost 5 bases and the J segment 0 bases; nucleotides outside the gene matches: 7. CDR3 length equals 16 residues. Germline-derived CDR1 and CDR2 are SEHNR and FQNEAQ (reference sequence). The CDR3 spells CASSRGTGISTDTQYF. The CDR3 coding sequence is TGTGCCAGCAGCCGCGGGACAGGCATAAGCACAGATACGCAGTATTTT.

This chain connects TRBV28 to TRBJ2-1; 7 nucleotides match TRBD2. V shed 2 bases, J shed 0 bases, and the junction held 4 bases outside the gene matches. Germline values: CDR1 MDHEN, CDR2 SYDVKM. The CDR3 totals 16 residues. The CDR3 nucleotides read TGTGCCAGCAGTTTACTAGCGGAAAGCTCCTACAATGAGCAGTTCTTC. This translates into CASSLLAESSYNEQFF.

The genes are TRBV7-2 and TRBJ2-3; 7 positions match TRBD1. V lost 8 bases and J lost 3; bases outside the gene matches: 14. Germline assignment: CDR1 SGHTA and CDR2 FQGNSA. The CDR3 sequence is 16 residues long. The CDR3 is CASGKAPGQRTDTQYF. The CDR3 nucleotides read TGTGCCAGCGGCAAGGCTCCGGGACAGAGGACAGATACGCAGTATTTT.

The V and J genes are TRBV9 and TRBJ2-6; possible D gene TRBD1, 5 bases. Germline V gene lookup returns CDR1 SGDLS and CDR2 YYNGEE. The CDR3 extends over 19 amino acids. V lost 0 bases and J lost 0, with 16 bases in between. Here the CDR3 reads CASSVGSGFNPSGANVLTF. The CDR3, as DNA: TGTGCCAGCAGCGTAGGATCAGGGTTTAATCCCTCTGGGGCCAACGTCCTGACTTTC.

V is TRBV3-1 and J is TRBJ1-2; D gene unclear. This CDR3 spans 12 amino acids. V shed 4 bases and J shed 8 bases, with 11 bases lying between them. Germline V gene sequence: CDR1 LGHDT, CDR2 YNNKEL (reference sequence). CDR3 DNA sequence: TGTGCCAGCAGCCCAGAGGGCACCGGCTACACCTTC. Translated, it gives CASSPEGTGYTF.

The V and J genes are TRBV7-2 and TRBJ1-2; no clear D. V lost 5 bases, J lost 1 base, and 11 bases lay in between. The CDR3 is 14 amino acids. The germline gives CDR1 SGHTA, CDR2 FQGNSA. Here the CDR3 DNA reads TGTGCCAGCAGCCGCGCCGGGATTAACTATGGCTACACCTTC. Protein sequence: CASSRAGINYGYTF.

The chain recombines TRBV18 with TRBJ1-4, with TRBD1 as a possible D gene (5 bases). Germline lookup yields CDR1 KGHSH and CDR2 LQKENI. This CDR3 has 14 amino acids. V shed 6 bases and J shed 8 bases, with 16 bases lying between them. CDR3: CASSPRGVEEKLFF. The CDR3 region has the DNA TGTGCCAGCTCCCCTCGGGGGGTAGAAGAAAAACTGTTTTTT. Drawing the rest from reference TRBV18 and TRBJ1-4, the complete variable domain is NAGVMQNPRHLVRRRGQEARLRCSPMKGHSHVYWYRQLPEEGLKFMVYLQKENIIDESGMPKERFSAEFPKEGPSILRIQQVVRGDSAAYFCASSPRGVEEKLFFGSGTQLSVL.

This clonotype showed up just once. The V call is TRBV7-9, the J call TRBJ1-4; possibly TRBD1 for D (5 bases). The CDR3 is 17 amino acids. Trimming cost V 6 bases and J 0 bases, with 17 bases left between them. Germline CDR1 is SEHNR and CDR2 is FQNEAQ (reference sequence). For the CDR3, the DNA is TGTGCCAGCAGTCCGGATCAGGGCACGACAACTAATGAAAAACTGTTTTTT. Encoded protein: CASSPDQGTTTNEKLFF. The entire variable domain, with the rest obtained from reference TRBV7-9 and TRBJ1-4, is as follows: DTGVSQNPRHKITKRGQNVTFRCDPISEHNRLYWYRQTLGQGPEFLTYFQNEAQLEKSRLLSDRFSAERPKGSFSTLEIQRTEQGDSAMYLCASSPDQGTTTNEKLFFGSGTQLSVL.

This rearrangement joins TRBV6-2 or TRBV6-3 to TRBJ2-3; the match to TRBD1 covers 7 bases. The V and J ends lost 0 bases and 3 bases, in that order; junction bases with no gene match: 6. The CDR3 is 16 amino acids. The germline CDR1 and CDR2 sequences are MNHEY and SVGEGT. CDR3 nucleotides: TGTGCCAGCAGTTACTCAGACAGGGATGGGACAGATACGCAGTATTTT. Protein product: CASSYSDRDGTDTQYF.